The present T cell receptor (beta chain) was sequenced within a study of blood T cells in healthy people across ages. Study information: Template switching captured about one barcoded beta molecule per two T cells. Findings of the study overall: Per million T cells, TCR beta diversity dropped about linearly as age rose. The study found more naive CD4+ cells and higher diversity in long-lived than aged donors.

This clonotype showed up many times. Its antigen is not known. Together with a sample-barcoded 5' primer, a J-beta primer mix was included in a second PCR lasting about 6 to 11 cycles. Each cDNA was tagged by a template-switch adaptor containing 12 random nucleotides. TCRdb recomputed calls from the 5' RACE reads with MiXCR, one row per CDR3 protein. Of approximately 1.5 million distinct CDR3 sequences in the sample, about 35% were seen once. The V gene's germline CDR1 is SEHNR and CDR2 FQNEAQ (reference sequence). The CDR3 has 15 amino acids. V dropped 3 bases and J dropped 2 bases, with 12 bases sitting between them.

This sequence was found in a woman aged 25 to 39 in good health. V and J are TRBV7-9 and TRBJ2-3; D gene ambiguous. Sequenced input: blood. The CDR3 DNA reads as TGTGCCAGCAGCTTGTCCGGAGTTTACACAGATACGCAGTATTTT. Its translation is CASSLSGVYTDTQYF.